The rows below give T cell receptor beta chains drawn from one sample of a study of CD8 T cells in Susac syndrome. TCRdb used MiXCR to reprocess the immunoSEQ multiplex PCR reads, holding one entry per CDR3 protein. Of about 300,000 distinct CDR3 sequences in the sample, around 85% were seen once. The sample consisted of CD8+ T cells from PBMCs. The receptors here all came from a human donor with multiple sclerosis. Each CDR3 is given with its conserved first and last residue. D genes are given only for firm matches. Size tells how often a clone was seen (once, few, many) or the class of an expanded clone, and some rows leave it out.

TRBJ2-2 once TRBV29-1 . TGCAGCGTTGGGGCGAACACCGGGGAGCTGTTTTTT CSVGANTGELFF
TRBJ2-2 . TRBV7-9 . TGTGCCACCACGCAGGGTGATTGGGCCGGGGAGCTGTTTTTT CATTQGDWAGELFF
TRBJ2-1 . TRBV9 TRBD2 TGTGCCAGCAGCCCGGGGGGGCTAACCTACAATGAGCAGTTCTTC CASSPGGLTYNEQFF
TRBJ1-1 . TRBV6-5 . TGTGCCAGCAGTTACTCCGCGGCAGGGAACACTGAAGCTTTCTTT CASSYSAAGNTEAFF
TRBJ2-1 . TRBV9 . TGTGCCAGCAGCGTAGTTGGTGGGCACTACAATGAGCAGTTCTTC CASSVVGGHYNEQFF
TRBJ2-5 . TRBV25-1 . TGTGCCAGCAGTGGCCCGGAGACCCAGTACTTC CASSGPETQYF
TRBJ2-1 . TRBV13 . TGTGCCAGCACTCAAGCGTCCTACAATGAGCAGTTCTTC CASTQASYNEQFF
TRBJ2-1 . TRBV27 . TGTGCCAGCAATCAGGGCGTAAGCTCCTACAATGAGCAGTTCTTC CASNQGVSSYNEQFF
TRBJ2-1 . TRBV28 . TGTGCCAGCAGGCACCTCAGGAATGAGCAGTTCTTC CASRHLRNEQFF
TRBJ2-3 . TRBV24-1 . TGTGCCACCAGTTTCGGGGGAGATACGCAGTATTTT CATSFGGDTQYF
TRBJ2-1 . TRBV20-1 . TGCAGTGCTAGCGTGCTCCCAGAGAACGAGCAGTTCTTC CSASVLPENEQFF
TRBJ1-1 once TRBV21-1 . TGTGCCAGCAGAGAGACTTTCGATTACATGAACACTGAAGCTTTCTTT CASRETFDYMNTEAFF
TRBJ1-1 . TRBV2 TRBD1 TGTGCCAGCAGTGAAGCGGGGGACAGGTTGAACACTGAAGCTTTCTTT CASSEAGDRLNTEAFF
TRBJ2-5 . TRBV7-9 . TGTGCCAGCAGCTTAGGAGGGGTTCAAGAGACCCAGTACTTC CASSLGGVQETQYF